This entry lists 18 T cell receptor beta chains sequenced from one sample in a study of T-cell reconstitution after alpha-beta-depleted transplantation in children. The TCRbeta library incorporated unique molecular identifiers. TCRdb re-analysed the PCR reads in MiXCR, keeping a single row per CDR3 protein. The profile shows under 850,000 distinct CDR3 sequences, about 12% of them singletons. The source was PBMCs, collected before TCRalphabeta/CD19-depleted stem cell transplant. The receptors were gathered from a girl aged 2 to 10 with congenital amegakaryocytic thrombocytopenia, due to receive a stem cell transplant.

This clonotype was counted ten times or more. The genes are TRBV10-3 and TRBJ1-1; maybe TRBD1 (6 bases). The CDR3 runs 12 residues. CDR1 is ENHRY, CDR2 SYGVKD, per germline. The germline V and J ends were trimmed by 6 bases and 8 bases, with 13 bases remaining between them. This chain's CDR3 is CAISERTGEAFF. CDR3 bases: TGTGCCATCAGCGAGAGAACAGGGGAAGCTTTCTTT.

For this clonotype: Since a much larger clone is just one base distant, this may be a read error. This chain links TRBV12-3 or TRBV12-4 with TRBJ2-4; D gene ambiguous. The CDR3 sequence is 14 residues long. The CDR3 loop reads CASSLGAPANIQNF. The CDR3 DNA sequence: TGTGCCAGCAGTTTAGGGGCCCCGGCGAACATTCAGAACTTC.

This clonotype has a handful of counts. The chain employs TRBV6-1 and TRBJ1-2; the D is unclear. The CDR3 spans 14 residues. Germline CDR1 MNHNS, CDR2 SASEGT. The V gene lost 2 bases and the J gene lost 7 bases, with 14 bases spanning the gap. CDR3 sequence (DNA): TGTGCCAGCAGTGAACCGGGAGGTACATCTGGCTACACCTTC. Translating it yields CASSEPGGTSGYTF.

This clonotype was seen at least ten times. The V and J genes are TRBV7-8 and TRBJ2-1, with 10 bases lining up with TRBD2. The V segment lost 5 bases and the J segment 7 bases; nucleotides outside the gene matches: 8. Germline lookup yields CDR1 SGHVS and CDR2 FQNEAQ. CDR3 size: 15 residues. Written as DNA, the CDR3 is TGTGCCAGCAGCATACGGGGACTAGCGAGAAATGAGCAGTTCTTC. Translating it yields CASSIRGLARNEQFF.

V usage is TRBV12-3 or TRBV12-4 and J usage is TRBJ2-5, with 10 positions matching TRBD1. CDR3 length: 14 residues. The J segment lost 4 bases and the V segment lost 6 bases, leaving 5 bases of the junction unmatched. CDR3 loop: CASRDRGLGETQYF. The CDR3 DNA reads as TGTGCCAGCAGAGACAGGGGGCTGGGAGAGACCCAGTACTTC.

The chain couples TRBV3-1 to TRBJ1-1; TRBD1 agrees at 7 bases. The germline V gene has CDR1 LGHDT and CDR2 YNNKEL (reference sequence). The CDR3 runs to 14 residues. V dropped 5 bases and J dropped 5; count of bases not matched to a gene: 8. The CDR3 here is CASSYRGLGTEAFF. The CDR3 nucleotides read TGTGCCAGCAGCTATAGGGGGCTTGGAACTGAAGCTTTCTTT.

This clonotype appeared many times. V is TRBV5-1 and J is TRBJ1-4, with D hard to call. The CDR3 is made up of 11 amino acids. Between the trimmed V and J ends, which lost 0 bases and 10 bases, there was a span of 4 bases. CDR1 and CDR2 from the germline V gene are SGHRS and YFSETQ. The CDR3 coding sequence is TGCGCCAGCAGCTTGGGCGGAAAACTGTTTTTT. Its protein product is CASSLGGKLFF.

This clonotype turned up a few times. A read error may account for a junction end that differs from germline. The CDR3 loop reads CASSQNFGAYEQYF. CDR3 nucleotide sequence: TGTGCCAGCAGCCAGAATTTTGGAGCCTATGAGCAGTACTTC. The V call is TRBV7-3, the J call TRBJ2-7; no firm D call. From germline, CDR1 is SGHTA and CDR2 FQGTGA. CDR3 size: 14 residues.

This clonotype was detected only a few times. The chain uses TRBV24-1 and TRBJ2-5; 10 positions match TRBD2. Germline values: CDR1 KGHDR, CDR2 SFDVKD. The CDR3 consists of 13 residues. Losses at the gene ends were 6 bases for V and 4 bases for J; bases not matched to a gene: 1. This CDR3 reads CATSRLAGETQYF. The CDR3 DNA is TGTGCCACCAGTCGACTAGCGGGAGAGACCCAGTACTTC.

This clonotype has a count of ten or more. The chain combines TRBV5-1 with TRBJ2-3; D remains ambiguous. V gave up 2 bases and J gave up 3 bases, with 10 bases separating them. The CDR3 consists of 14 residues. Germline V gives CDR1 SGHRS, CDR2 YFSETQ. The DNA of the CDR3 is TGCGCCAGCAGCTTCGACTCGAGGACAGATACGCAGTATTTT. It yields the protein CASSFDSRTDTQYF.

In this sample, this clonotype turned up a few times. The CDR3 nucleotides read TGTGCCAGCAGTGGATCACAGGGGTCCCTTGGCTACACCTTC. It yields the protein CASSGSQGSLGYTF. The chain couples TRBV6-1 to TRBJ1-2; 7 bases match TRBD1. CDR1 and CDR2 (germline): MNHNS, SASEGT. The J segment lost 7 bases and the V segment lost 4 bases, leaving 9 bases of the junction unmatched. This CDR3 contains 14 residues.

This clonotype was seen repeatedly, ten times or more. The chain links TRBV7-6 to TRBJ2-7; D is perhaps TRBD1 (6 bases). The germline V and J ends were trimmed by 5 bases and 3 bases, with 11 bases remaining between them. Germline V gives CDR1 SGHVS, CDR2 FNYEAQ. This CDR3 contains 13 residues. As DNA, the CDR3 is TGTGCCAGCAGCGCTACAGGGTTCTACGAGCAGTACTTC. Translating it yields CASSATGFYEQYF. Combining the CDR3 with reference TRBV7-6 and TRBJ2-7 gives the whole variable domain GAGVSQSPRYKVTKRGQDVALRCDPISGHVSLYWYRQALGQGPEFLTYFNYEAQQDKSGLPNDRFSAERPEGSISTLTIQRTEQRDSAMYRCASSATGFYEQYFGPGTRLTVT.

This clonotype was observed many times. The chain links TRBV20-1 to TRBJ1-5; 7 bases are a match to TRBD1. This CDR3 is 15 amino acids long. V shed 2 bases, J shed 2 bases, and the junction held 6 bases outside the gene matches. Per germline, CDR1 DFQATT and CDR2 SNEGSKA (reference sequence). CDR3 bases: TGCAGTGCTAGACCAGAAGGACAGGGCAATCAGCCCCAGCATTTT. It is translated as CSARPEGQGNQPQHF.

This clonotype turned up a few times. The chain joins TRBV12-3 or TRBV12-4 to TRBJ2-7; 7 nucleotides agree with TRBD2. The CDR3 is 15 amino acids. The V and J ends lost 0 bases and 4 bases, in that order; junction bases with no gene match: 6. The CDR3 is CASSLAGGLGYEQYF. The CDR3 region has the DNA TGTGCCAGCAGTTTAGCGGGAGGGTTAGGTTACGAGCAGTACTTC.

The table lists this clonotype with many counts. This chain uses TRBV12-3 or TRBV12-4 with TRBJ2-1; D is perhaps TRBD1 (5 bases). Trimming removed 4 bases at V and 7 bases at J, with 11 bases between. The CDR3 totals 13 residues. The CDR3 coding sequence is TGTGCCAGCAGTTCCCTAGGGGTAAATGAGCAGTTCTTC. Translation gives CASSSLGVNEQFF.

V usage is TRBV5-1 and J usage is TRBJ2-5; weak D call: TRBD2 (5 bases). This CDR3 is built from 14 residues. With 5 bases removed from V and 2 bases from J, the gap between germline ends came to 13 bases. Germline CDR1 SGHRS, CDR2 YFSETQ. CDR3: CASSFQSGQETQYF. The CDR3 DNA is TGCGCCAGCAGTTTCCAGTCGGGGCAAGAGACCCAGTACTTC.

In this sample, this clonotype turned up a few times. This chain links TRBV5-4 with TRBJ2-7; unclear D gene. V was shortened by 2 bases and J by 0 bases, with 12 bases between the two germline ends. CDR1 and CDR2 from the germline V gene are SGHNT and YYREEE (reference sequence). The CDR3 sequence is 15 residues long. CDR3 DNA sequence: TGTGCCAGCAGCTTCAAGACGGCAGCCTCCTACGAGCAGTACTTC. This sequence encodes CASSFKTAASYEQYF.

This clonotype was detected many times. This sequence joins TRBV20-1 and TRBJ1-5; possibly TRBD1 for D (5 bases). V was cut by 0 bases and J by 4 bases, with 13 bases left in between. The CDR3 totals 15 residues. Germline values: CDR1 DFQATT, CDR2 SNEGSKA (reference sequence). CDR3 in amino acids: CSAREETAFNQPQHF. In DNA, the CDR3 is TGCAGTGCTAGAGAGGAGACAGCCTTTAATCAGCCCCAGCATTTT.